Listed here are 16 T cell receptor beta chains from one sample, sequenced in a study of cytomegalovirus exposure and HLA in healthy donors. The PCR was carried out with 60 Vbeta primers and 13 Jbeta primers. Clones were read by immunoSEQ multiplex PCR, and TCRdb kept only the in-frame ones, dropping some. The repertoire holds about 93,000 clones, with roughly four fifths as singletons. The material sequenced was PBMCs. The receptors were sampled from a man aged 30-40 years in good health and CMV-seronegative.

The gene calls are TRBV6-5 and TRBJ2-7; 9 positions match TRBD1. V lost 4 bases, J lost 3 bases, and 1 base stayed unmatched. Germline assignment: CDR1 MNHEY and CDR2 SVGAGI. There are 13 residues in the CDR3. CDR3 DNA sequence: TGTGCCAGCAGTTGGGGACAGGGCTACGAGCAGTACTTC. Translation: CASSWGQGYEQYF.

The J gene is TRBJ1-5, the V gene TRBV15; possible D gene TRBD1, 6 bases. The length of the CDR3 is 14 residues. Deletions cut 4 bases from V and 6 bases from J, with 13 bases between. Germline CDR1 and CDR2: LNHNV and YYDKDF (reference sequence). The chain's CDR3 is CATSTTGLSQPQHF. CDR3 DNA sequence: TGTGCCACCAGCACTACAGGGTTAAGTCAGCCCCAGCATTTT.

The J gene is TRBJ2-3, the V gene TRBV5-1, with 9 nucleotides matching TRBD2. Per the germline V gene, CDR1 is SGHRS and CDR2 is YFSETQ. The CDR3 runs 15 residues. With V trimmed by 0 bases and J by 5 bases, 4 bases remained unmatched. For the CDR3, the DNA is TGCGCCAGCAGCTTGGTCGTAGCGGGAGTAGATACGCAGTATTTT. It is translated as CASSLVVAGVDTQYF.

This clone was seen a handful of times. J is TRBJ2-7 and V is TRBV6-1, with a weak D call TRBD2 (6 bases). CDR1 is MNHNS and CDR2 is SASEGT in the germline V gene. The CDR3 extends over 13 amino acids. Between the trimmed V and J ends, which lost 8 bases and 4 bases, there was a span of 15 bases. The CDR3 DNA follows: TGTGCCAGCTCACGGCCGGAGGGATACGAGCAGTACTTC. As protein: CASSRPEGYEQYF.

The rearrangement joins TRBV12-5 to TRBJ1-1, with 7 positions matching TRBD1. CDR1 and CDR2 from the germline V gene are LGHNT and FRNRAP. The CDR3 sequence is 14 residues long. Trimming at V came to 2 bases and at J to 5 bases, leaving 5 bases not matched to a gene. In DNA, the CDR3 is TGTGCTAGTGGTTTGCCGTCCAGGGGGACTGAAGCTTTCTTT. Its translation is CASGLPSRGTEAFF. Together with reference TRBV12-5 and TRBJ1-1, the CDR3 gives the full variable domain: DARVTQTPRHKVTEMGQEVTMRCQPILGHNTVFWYRQTMMQGLELLAYFRNRAPLDDSGMPKDRFSAEMPDATLATLKIQPSEPRDSAVYFCASGLPSRGTEAFFGQGTRLTVV.

This clone was seen a few times. The chain carries TRBV10-3 and TRBJ2-7; perhaps TRBD2 as D (5 bases). V was pared by 6 bases and J by 0 bases, with 6 bases between. CDR1 and CDR2 from the germline V gene are ENHRY and SYGVKD. The CDR3 spans 12 residues. The CDR3 DNA is TGTGCCATCAGCGGGGACTCCTACGAGCAGTACGTC. As protein: CAISGDSYEQYV.

Turning to this clone: Other nucleotide sequences in the sample specify the same CDR3. V and J are TRBV5-1 and TRBJ2-6; a possible D gene is TRBD1 (6 bases). V was pared by 4 bases and J by 0 bases, with 11 bases between. The CDR3 loop spans 16 amino acids. The V gene's germline CDR1 is SGHRS and CDR2 YFSETQ. The CDR3 protein is CASSLTGLSGANVLTF. In nucleotides, the CDR3 is TGCGCCAGCAGCCTGACAGGCCTCTCTGGGGCCAACGTCCTGACTTTC.

This sequence joins TRBV5-1 and TRBJ2-1; D is unclear. CDR1 is SGHRS, CDR2 YFSETQ, per germline. CDR3 length: 14 residues. V lost 0 bases and J 3 bases, leaving 7 bases between the germline ends. For the CDR3, the DNA is TGCGCCAGCAGCTTGGTGGGCAGCTACAATGAGCAGTTCTTC. Translating gives CASSLVGSYNEQFF. The whole variable domain, remainder taken from reference TRBV5-1 and TRBJ2-1, is KAGVTQTPRYLIKTRGQQVTLSCSPISGHRSVSWYQQTPGQGLQFLFEYFSETQRNKGNFPGRFSGRQFSNSRSEMNVSTLELGDSALYLCASSLVGSYNEQFFGPGTRLTVL.

This clone appeared a few times. This sequence joins TRBV5-6 and TRBJ1-1, with D uncertain. The CDR3 extends over 15 amino acids. Trimming left V 0 bases short and J 0 bases short, with 9 bases between. Germline CDR1 is SGHDT and CDR2 is YYEEEE. The CDR3 here is CASSLGATLNTEAFF. In DNA, the CDR3 is TGTGCCAGCAGCTTGGGGGCTACATTGAACACTGAAGCTTTCTTT.

The V and J genes are TRBV6-5 and TRBJ2-5, with D tentatively TRBD1 (6 bases). Trimming took off 6 bases at V and 7 bases at J, with 18 bases between the two ends. This CDR3 has 14 residues. Germline V gene lookup returns CDR1 MNHEY and CDR2 SVGAGI. The CDR3 bases are TGTGCCAGCAGGGCCGGGACACAGGCGGGGACCCAGTACTTC. Protein sequence: CASRAGTQAGTQYF.

This clone has a handful of counts. The genes are TRBV6-5 and TRBJ1-6; the D is unclear. Germline V lookup: CDR1 MNHEY, CDR2 SVGAGI. Trimming pared 0 bases from V and 7 bases from J, leaving 10 bases between. This CDR3 is built from 15 residues. The CDR3 loop reads CASSYSAGANSPLHF. CDR3 in DNA: TGTGCCAGCAGTTACTCGGCAGGCGCGAATTCACCCCTCCACTTT.

V usage is TRBV7-2 and J usage is TRBJ1-4; D uncertain. This CDR3 is 16 amino acids long. V lost 2 bases and J lost 0, with 10 bases in between. Looked up from germline, CDR1 is SGHTA and CDR2 is FQGNSA. CDR3 bases: TGTGCCAGCAGCTTAACAATCACAGCAACTAATGAAAAACTGTTTTTT. This gives the protein CASSLTITATNEKLFF.

This clone is a singleton in its sample. The chain has TRBV4-1 and TRBJ1-2; 10 positions match TRBD1. V gave up 1 base and J gave up 6 bases; unmatched junction bases: 5. CDR1 and CDR2 (germline): MGHRA, YSYEKL. This CDR3 region has 15 residues. The CDR3, as DNA: TGCGCCAGCAGCCAAGCAGAGACAGGGGGCAATGGCTACACCTTC. Translating it yields CASSQAETGGNGYTF.

The rearrangement joins TRBV6-1 to TRBJ2-7; D is uncertain. This CDR3 region has 11 residues. Germline-derived CDR1 and CDR2 are MNHNS and SASEGT. Trimming shortened V by 2 bases and J by 9 bases, and 8 bases separated the two germline ends. The CDR3 is CASSELKGQYV. The CDR3 DNA follows: TGTGCCAGCAGTGAACTTAAGGGGCAGTACGTC.

The rearrangement uses TRBV9 and TRBJ2-3, with D possibly TRBD2 on 6 matching bases. V was clipped by 3 bases and J by 0 bases, with 11 bases between them. The length of the CDR3 is 15 residues. The germline V gene encodes CDR1 SGDLS and CDR2 YYNGEE. DNA for the CDR3: TGTGCCAGCAGCGAAGCGGGCCTTAGCACAGATACGCAGTATTTT. Translating it yields CASSEAGLSTDTQYF.

The chain links TRBV7-9 to TRBJ2-2, with D possibly matching TRBD1 (5 bases). The CDR3 has 15 residues. Looked up from germline, CDR1 is SEHNR and CDR2 is FQNEAQ (reference sequence). The V end lost 5 bases, the J end lost 8 bases, and 18 bases lay between the germline ends. This chain's CDR3 is CASSTRVSITGELFF. CDR3 DNA sequence: TGTGCCAGCAGCACCAGGGTTTCGATAACGGGGGAGCTGTTTTTT. The full variable domain, rest sourced from reference TRBV7-9 and TRBJ2-2, is DTGVSQNPRHKITKRGQNVTFRCDPISEHNRLYWYRQTLGQGPEFLTYFQNEAQLEKSRLLSDRFSAERPKGSFSTLEIQRTEQGDSAMYLCASSTRVSITGELFFGEGSRLTVL.